This T cell receptor beta chain was captured in a study of blood T cell repertoires in COVID-19. The CDR3 is 15 residues long. The germline gives CDR1 SGHRS, CDR2 YFSETQ. J was trimmed by 5 bases and V by 0 bases; bases with no gene match: 3. TCRdb's copy holds only in-frame clones and misses some; the assay was immunoSEQ multiplex PCR. The table has 15,000 to 20,000 clones, over 70% seen once. The TCR originated in an older man with acute or convalescent COVID-19. The rearrangement uses TRBV5-1 and TRBJ2-5; 11 nucleotides agree with TRBD1. Specimen: peripheral blood. The CDR3 loop is CASSLAGQGVETQYF. CDR3 DNA: TGCGCCAGCAGCTTGGCGGGACAGGGGGTTGAGACCCAGTACTTC. The complete variable domain, with remaining parts taken from reference TRBV5-1 and TRBJ2-5, reads KAGVTQTPRYLIKTRGQQVTLSCSPISGHRSVSWYQQTPGQGLQFLFEYFSETQRNKGNFPGRFSGRQFSNSRSEMNVSTLELGDSALYLCASSLAGQGVETQYFGPGTRLLVL.